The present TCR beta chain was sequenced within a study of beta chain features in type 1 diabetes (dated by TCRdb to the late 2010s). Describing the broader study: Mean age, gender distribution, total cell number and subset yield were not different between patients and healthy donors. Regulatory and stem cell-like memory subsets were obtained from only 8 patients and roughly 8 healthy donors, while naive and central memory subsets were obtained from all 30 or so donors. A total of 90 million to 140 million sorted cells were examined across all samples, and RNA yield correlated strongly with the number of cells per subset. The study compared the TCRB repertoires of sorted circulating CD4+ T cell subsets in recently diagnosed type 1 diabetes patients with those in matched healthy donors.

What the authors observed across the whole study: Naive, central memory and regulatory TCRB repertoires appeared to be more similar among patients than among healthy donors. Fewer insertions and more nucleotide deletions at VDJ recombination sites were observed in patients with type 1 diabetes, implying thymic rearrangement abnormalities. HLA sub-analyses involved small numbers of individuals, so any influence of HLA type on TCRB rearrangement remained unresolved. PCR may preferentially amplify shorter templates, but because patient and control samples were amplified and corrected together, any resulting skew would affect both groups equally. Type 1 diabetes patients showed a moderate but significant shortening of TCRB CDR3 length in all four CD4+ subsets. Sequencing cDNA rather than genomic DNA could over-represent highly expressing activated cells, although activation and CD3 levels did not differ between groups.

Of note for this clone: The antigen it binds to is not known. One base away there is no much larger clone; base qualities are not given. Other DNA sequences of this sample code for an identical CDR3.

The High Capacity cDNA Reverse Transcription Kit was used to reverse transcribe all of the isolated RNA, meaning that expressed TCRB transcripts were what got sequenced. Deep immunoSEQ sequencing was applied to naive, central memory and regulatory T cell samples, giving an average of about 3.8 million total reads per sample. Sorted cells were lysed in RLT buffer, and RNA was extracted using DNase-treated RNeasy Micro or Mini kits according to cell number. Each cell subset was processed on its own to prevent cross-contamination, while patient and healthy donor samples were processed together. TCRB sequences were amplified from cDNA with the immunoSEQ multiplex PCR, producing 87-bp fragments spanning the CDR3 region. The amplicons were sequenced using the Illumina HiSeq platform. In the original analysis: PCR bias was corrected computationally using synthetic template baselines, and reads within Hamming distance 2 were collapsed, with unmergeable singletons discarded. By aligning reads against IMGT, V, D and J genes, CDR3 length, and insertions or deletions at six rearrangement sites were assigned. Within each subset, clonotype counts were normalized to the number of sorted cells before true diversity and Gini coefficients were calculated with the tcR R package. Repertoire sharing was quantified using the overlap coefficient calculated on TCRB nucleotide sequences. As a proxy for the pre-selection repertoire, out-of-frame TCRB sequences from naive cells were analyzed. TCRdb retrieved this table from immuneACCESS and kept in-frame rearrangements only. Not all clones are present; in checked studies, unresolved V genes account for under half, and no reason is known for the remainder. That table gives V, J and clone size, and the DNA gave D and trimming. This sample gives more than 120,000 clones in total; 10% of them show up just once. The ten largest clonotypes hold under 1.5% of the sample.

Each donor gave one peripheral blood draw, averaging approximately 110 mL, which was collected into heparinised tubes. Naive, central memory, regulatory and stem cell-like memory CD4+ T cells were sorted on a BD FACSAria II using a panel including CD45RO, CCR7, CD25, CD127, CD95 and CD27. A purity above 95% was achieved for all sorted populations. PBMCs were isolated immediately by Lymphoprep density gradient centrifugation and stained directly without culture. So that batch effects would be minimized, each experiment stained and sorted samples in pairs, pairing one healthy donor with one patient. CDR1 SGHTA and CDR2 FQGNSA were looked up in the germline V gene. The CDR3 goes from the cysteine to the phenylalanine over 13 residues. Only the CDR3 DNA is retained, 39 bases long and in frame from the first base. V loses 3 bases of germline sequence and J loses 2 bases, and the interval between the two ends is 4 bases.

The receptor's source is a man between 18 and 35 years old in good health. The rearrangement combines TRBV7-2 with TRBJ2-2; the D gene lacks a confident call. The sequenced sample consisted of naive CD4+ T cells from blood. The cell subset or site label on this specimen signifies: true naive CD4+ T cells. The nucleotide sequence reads TGTGCCAGCAGCTTTTCTAACACCGGGGAGCTGTTTTTT. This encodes CASSFSNTGELFF.